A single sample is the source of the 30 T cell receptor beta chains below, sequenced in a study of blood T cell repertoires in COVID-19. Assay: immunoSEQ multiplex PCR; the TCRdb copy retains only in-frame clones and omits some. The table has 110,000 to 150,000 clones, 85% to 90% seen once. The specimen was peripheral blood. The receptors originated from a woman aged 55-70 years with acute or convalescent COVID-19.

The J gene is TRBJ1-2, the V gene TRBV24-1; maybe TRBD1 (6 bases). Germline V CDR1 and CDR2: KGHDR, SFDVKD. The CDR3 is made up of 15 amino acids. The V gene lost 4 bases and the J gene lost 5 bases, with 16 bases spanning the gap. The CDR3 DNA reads TGTGCCACCAGTGAATTCCCCAGGACAGCGTATGGCTACACCTTC. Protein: CATSEFPRTAYGYTF.

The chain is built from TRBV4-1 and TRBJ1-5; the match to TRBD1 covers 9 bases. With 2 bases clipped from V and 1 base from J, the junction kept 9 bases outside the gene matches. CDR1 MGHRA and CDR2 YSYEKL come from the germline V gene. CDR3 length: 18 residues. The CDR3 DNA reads TGCGCCAGCAGCCAAAATGATACACAGGGGGCCAGCAATCAGCCCCAGCATTTT. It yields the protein CASSQNDTQGASNQPQHF.

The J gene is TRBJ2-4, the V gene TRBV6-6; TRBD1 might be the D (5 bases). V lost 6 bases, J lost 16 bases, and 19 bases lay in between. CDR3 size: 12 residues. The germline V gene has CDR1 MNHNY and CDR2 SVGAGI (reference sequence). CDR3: CASSSPTVPPYF. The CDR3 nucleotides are TGTGCCAGCAGCAGCCCGACAGTCCCCCCCTACTTC.

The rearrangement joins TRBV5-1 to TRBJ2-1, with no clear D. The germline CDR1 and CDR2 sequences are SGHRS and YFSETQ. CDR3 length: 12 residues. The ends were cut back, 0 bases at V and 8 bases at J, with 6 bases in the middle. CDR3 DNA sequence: TGCGCCAGCAGCTTGGCCGGTTATGAGCAGTTCTTC. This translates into CASSLAGYEQFF.

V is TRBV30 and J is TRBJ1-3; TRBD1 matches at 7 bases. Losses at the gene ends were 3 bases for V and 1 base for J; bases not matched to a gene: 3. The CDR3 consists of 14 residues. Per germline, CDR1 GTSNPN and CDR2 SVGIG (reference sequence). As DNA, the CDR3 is TGTGCCTGGAGGACACAGGGGTCTGGAAACACCATATATTTT. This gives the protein CAWRTQGSGNTIYF.

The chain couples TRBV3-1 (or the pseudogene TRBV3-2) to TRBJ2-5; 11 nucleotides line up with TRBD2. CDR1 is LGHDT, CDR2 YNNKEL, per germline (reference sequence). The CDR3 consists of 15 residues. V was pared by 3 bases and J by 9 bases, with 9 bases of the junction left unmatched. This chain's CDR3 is CASSHLIAGGRAQYF. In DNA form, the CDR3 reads TGTGCCAGCAGCCACCTGATAGCGGGGGGGAGGGCCCAGTACTTC.

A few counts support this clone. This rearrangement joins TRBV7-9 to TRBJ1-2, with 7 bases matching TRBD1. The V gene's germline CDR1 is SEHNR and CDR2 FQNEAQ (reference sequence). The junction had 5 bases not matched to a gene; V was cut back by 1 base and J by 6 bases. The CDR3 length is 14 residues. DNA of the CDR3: TGTGCCAGCAGCTTAGTGGAAGGGGGCCATGGCTACACCTTC. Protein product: CASSLVEGGHGYTF.

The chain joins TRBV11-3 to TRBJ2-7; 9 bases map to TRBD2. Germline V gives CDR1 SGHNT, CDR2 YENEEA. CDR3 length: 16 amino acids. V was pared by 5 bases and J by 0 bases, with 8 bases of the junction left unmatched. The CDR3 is CASSPAGGEYSYEQYF. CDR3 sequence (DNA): TGTGCCAGCAGCCCCGCGGGGGGGGAATACTCCTACGAGCAGTACTTC.

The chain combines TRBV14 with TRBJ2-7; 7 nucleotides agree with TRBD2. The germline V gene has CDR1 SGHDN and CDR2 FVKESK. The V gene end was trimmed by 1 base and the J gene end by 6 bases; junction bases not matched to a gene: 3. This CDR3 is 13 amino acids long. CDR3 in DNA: TGTGCCAGCAGCCAAGGAGCGGGGCTCGAGCAGTACTTC. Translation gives CASSQGAGLEQYF.

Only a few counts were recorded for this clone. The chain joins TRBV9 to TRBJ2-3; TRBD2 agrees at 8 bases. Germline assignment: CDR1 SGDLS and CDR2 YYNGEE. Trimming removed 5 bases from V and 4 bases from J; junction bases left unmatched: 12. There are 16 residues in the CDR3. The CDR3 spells CASSPTAGDVADTQYF. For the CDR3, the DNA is TGTGCCAGCAGTCCGACAGCGGGGGATGTCGCAGATACGCAGTATTTT.

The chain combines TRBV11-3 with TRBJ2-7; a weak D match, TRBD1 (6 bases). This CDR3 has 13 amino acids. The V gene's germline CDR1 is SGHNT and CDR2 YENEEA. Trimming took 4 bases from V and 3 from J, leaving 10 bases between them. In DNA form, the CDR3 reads TGTGCCAGCAGCTCCGCGGACAGCTACGAGCAGTACTTC. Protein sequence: CASSSADSYEQYF.

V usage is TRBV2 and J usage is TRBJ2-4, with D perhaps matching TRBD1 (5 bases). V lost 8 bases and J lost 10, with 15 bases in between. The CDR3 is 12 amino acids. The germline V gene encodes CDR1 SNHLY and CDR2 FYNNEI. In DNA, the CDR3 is TGTGCCAGCTCAATTGGGGCACCTATTCAGTACTTC. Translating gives CASSIGAPIQYF.

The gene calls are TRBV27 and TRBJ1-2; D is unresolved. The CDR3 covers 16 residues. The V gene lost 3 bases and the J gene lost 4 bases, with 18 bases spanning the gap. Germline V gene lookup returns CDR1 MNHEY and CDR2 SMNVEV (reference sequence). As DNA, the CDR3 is TGTGCCAGCAGTTTGGTCCCCCCTCCTCTAGGCTATGGCTACACCTTC. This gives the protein CASSLVPPPLGYGYTF.

CDR3 coding DNA: TGTGCCATCAGGAGGGTCCCCGGGGACGAGCAGTACTTC. This gives the protein CAIRRVPGDEQYF. The gene calls are TRBV10-3 and TRBJ2-7; D is perhaps TRBD2 (5 bases). The CDR3 covers 13 residues. Germline V gives CDR1 ENHRY, CDR2 SYGVKD. Trimming pared 6 bases from V and 5 bases from J, leaving 14 bases between.

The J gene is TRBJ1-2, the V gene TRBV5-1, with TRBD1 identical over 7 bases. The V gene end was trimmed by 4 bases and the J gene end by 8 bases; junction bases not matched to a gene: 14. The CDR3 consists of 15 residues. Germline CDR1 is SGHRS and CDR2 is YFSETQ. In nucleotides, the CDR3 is TGCGCCAGCAGCGGACCCGGGACAGATTTTAGGGGCTACACCTTC. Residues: CASSGPGTDFRGYTF.

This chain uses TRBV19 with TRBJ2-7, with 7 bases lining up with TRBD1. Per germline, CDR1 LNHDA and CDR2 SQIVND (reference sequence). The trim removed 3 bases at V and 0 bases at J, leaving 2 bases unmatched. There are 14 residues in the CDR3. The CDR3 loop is CASSIGTASYEQYF. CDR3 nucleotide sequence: TGTGCCAGTAGTATTGGGACAGCCTCCTACGAGCAGTACTTC.

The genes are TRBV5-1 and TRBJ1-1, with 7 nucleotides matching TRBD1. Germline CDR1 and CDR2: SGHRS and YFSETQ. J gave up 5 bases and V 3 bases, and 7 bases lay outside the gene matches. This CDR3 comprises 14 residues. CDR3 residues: CASSSGTDFTEAFF. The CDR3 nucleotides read TGCGCCAGCAGCTCCGGGACAGACTTTACTGAAGCTTTCTTT.

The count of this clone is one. The CDR3 DNA is TGTCCTGGGAGCGCACTAGCGATAGGGCCCACTGAAGCTTTCTTT. Its translation: CPGSALAIGPTEAFF. The rearrangement uses TRBV22-1 and TRBJ1-1. TRBV22-1 represents a pseudogene. CDR3 length: 15 residues.

The CDR3 region has the DNA TGTGCCAGCAGCGCGACAGTAGCCGACTTTGAAGAAGGCTACACCTTC. Protein sequence: CASSATVADFEEGYTF. The genes are TRBV9 and TRBJ1-2; TRBD1 might be the D (5 bases). Germline V gene sequence: CDR1 SGDLS, CDR2 YYNGEE. The V and J ends lost 3 bases and 8 bases respectively, with 23 bases between them. The CDR3 sequence is 16 residues long.

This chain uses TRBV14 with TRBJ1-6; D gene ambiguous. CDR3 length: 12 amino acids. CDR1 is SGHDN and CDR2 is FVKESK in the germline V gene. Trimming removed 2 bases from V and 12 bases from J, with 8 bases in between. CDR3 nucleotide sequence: TGTGCCAGCAGCCAAAGCTCCCAACCCCTCCACTTT. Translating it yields CASSQSSQPLHF. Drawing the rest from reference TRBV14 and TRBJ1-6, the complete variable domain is EAGVTQFPSHSVIEKGQTVTLRCDPISGHDNLYWYRRVMGKEIKFLLHFVKESKQDESGMPNNRFLAERTGGTYSTLKVQPAELEDSGVYFCASSQSSQPLHFGNGTRLTVT.

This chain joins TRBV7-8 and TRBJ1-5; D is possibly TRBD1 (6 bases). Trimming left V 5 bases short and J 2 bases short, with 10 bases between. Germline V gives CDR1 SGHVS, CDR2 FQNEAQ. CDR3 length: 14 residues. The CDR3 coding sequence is TGTGCCAGCAGCGCCAACAGGGGCAATCAGCCCCAGCATTTT. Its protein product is CASSANRGNQPQHF.

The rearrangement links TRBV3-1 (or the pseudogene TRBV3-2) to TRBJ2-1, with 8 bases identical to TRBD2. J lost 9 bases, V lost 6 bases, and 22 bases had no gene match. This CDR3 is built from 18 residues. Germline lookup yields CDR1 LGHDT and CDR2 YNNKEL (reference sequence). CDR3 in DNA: TGTGCCAGCAGATCGACGACGGGGAGCGGGGGTCTCCTAGGTGAGCAGTTCTTC. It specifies CASRSTTGSGGLLGEQFF.

CDR3 DNA sequence: TGTGCCAGTAGTATGGGGACAGGGTGGGCAGATACGCAGTATTTT. It specifies CASSMGTGWADTQYF. This sequence joins TRBV19 and TRBJ2-3; 9 bases match TRBD1. Germline V gene data show CDR1 as LNHDA and CDR2 as SQIVND (reference sequence). Trimming removed 3 bases from V and 4 bases from J; junction bases left unmatched: 5. This CDR3 region has 15 residues.

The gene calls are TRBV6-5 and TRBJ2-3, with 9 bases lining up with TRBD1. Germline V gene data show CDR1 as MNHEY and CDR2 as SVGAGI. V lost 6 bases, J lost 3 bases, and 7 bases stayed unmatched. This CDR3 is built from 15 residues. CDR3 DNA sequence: TGTGCCAGCAGCCCCCGGGACAGGGCTACAGATACGCAGTATTTT. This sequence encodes CASSPRDRATDTQYF.

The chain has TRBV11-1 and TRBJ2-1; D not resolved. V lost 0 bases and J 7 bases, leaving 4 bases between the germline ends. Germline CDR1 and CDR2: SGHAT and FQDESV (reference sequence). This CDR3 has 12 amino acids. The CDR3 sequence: CASSLAANEQFF. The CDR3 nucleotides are TGTGCCAGCAGCTTAGCGGCAAATGAGCAGTTCTTC.

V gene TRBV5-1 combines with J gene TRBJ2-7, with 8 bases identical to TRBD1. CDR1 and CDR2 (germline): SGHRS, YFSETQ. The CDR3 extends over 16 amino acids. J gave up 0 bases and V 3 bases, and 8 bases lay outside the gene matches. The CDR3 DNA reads TGCGCCAGCAGCTCCAATAAACAGGGGGGCTCCTACGAGCAGTACTTC. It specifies CASSSNKQGGSYEQYF. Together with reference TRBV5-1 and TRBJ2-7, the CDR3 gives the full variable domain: KAGVTQTPRYLIKTRGQQVTLSCSPISGHRSVSWYQQTPGQGLQFLFEYFSETQRNKGNFPGRFSGRQFSNSRSEMNVSTLELGDSALYLCASSSNKQGGSYEQYFGPGTRLTVT.

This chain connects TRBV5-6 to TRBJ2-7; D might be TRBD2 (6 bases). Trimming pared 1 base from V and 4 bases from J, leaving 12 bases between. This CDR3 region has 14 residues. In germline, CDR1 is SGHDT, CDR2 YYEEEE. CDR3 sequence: CASSLPGTQYEQYF. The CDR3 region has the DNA TGTGCCAGCAGCTTGCCCGGGACTCAGTACGAGCAGTACTTC.

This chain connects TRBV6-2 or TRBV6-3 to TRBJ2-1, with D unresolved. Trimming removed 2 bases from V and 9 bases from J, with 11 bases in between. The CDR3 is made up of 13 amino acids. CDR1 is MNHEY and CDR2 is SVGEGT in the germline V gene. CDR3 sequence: CASSYPFRSEQFF. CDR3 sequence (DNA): TGTGCCAGCAGTTACCCCTTTAGAAGTGAGCAGTTCTTC.

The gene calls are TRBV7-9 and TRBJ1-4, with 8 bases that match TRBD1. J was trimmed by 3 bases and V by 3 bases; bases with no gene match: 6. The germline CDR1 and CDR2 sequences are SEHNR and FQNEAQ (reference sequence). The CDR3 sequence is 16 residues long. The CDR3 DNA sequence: TGTGCCAGCAGCTTTCCCTCGACAGGGGCTAATGAAAAACTGTTTTTT. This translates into CASSFPSTGANEKLFF.

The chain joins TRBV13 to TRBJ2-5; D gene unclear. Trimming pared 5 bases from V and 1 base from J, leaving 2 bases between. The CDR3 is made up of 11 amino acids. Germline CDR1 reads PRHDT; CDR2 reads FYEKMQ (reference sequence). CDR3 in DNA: TGTGCCAGCAGCCGCCAAGAGACCCAGTACTTC. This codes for CASSRQETQYF.